This T cell receptor beta chain was recovered during a study of T cell responses to AZD1222 COVID-19 vaccine. General study results and limits: Targeting of unmutated variant regions was reportedly seen in nearly half of spike-specific TCRs. Just a handful of AZD1222 recipients tested seropositive at baseline. The sample set comprised mostly white British donors with more females, and clonal diversity was possibly underestimated. The span of vaccine-associated CD4 TCRs extended across spike, with dominance at 160-218 and 743-854.

Repertoires were generated with immunoSEQ multiplex PCR, while TCRdb's copy carries only in-frame clones and drops some. The sample holds 130,000 or so clones, 90% seen once. Comments on this clone: Antigen specificity is unknown.

The input for sequencing was peripheral blood, taken on day 0 of AZD1222 vaccination. The clonotype originates from an adult in good health.

The chain's CDR3 is CASSPGGLTEAFF. CDR3 coding DNA: TGCGCCAGCAGCCCGGGAGGGTTGACTGAAGCTTTCTTT. The chain links TRBV5-1 to TRBJ1-1; no reliable D call. V lost 4 bases and J 5 bases, leaving 12 bases between the germline ends. Germline V CDR1 and CDR2: SGHRS, YFSETQ. This CDR3 is 13 amino acids long.